Below, 14 T cell receptor beta chains from the same sample are listed, as sequenced in a study of T cell repertoires in cytomegalovirus infection. TCRdb fed the reads into MiXCR, producing one record per CDR3 protein. The sample yields about 700,000 distinct CDR3 sequences, roughly a third seen once. What these receptors recognize is not known. The sequencing used cultured PBMCs, collected from culture after CMV antigen stimulation. Receptors were obtained from a human donor in good health (CMV status not recorded). Some clones in this sample may be carry-over from other donors' samples.

The genes are TRBV12-3 or TRBV12-4 and TRBJ1-4; possibly TRBD1 for D (5 bases). The CDR3 sequence is 14 residues long. Trimming left V 3 bases short and J 6 bases short, with 11 bases between. DNA of the CDR3: TGTGCCAGCAGTTTTAGGGGTCTGGATGAAAAACTGTTTTTT. Encoded protein: CASSFRGLDEKLFF.

This clonotype appeared many times. The chain employs TRBV11-1 and TRBJ2-5; D might be TRBD1 (6 bases). The germline gives CDR1 SGHAT, CDR2 FQDESV (reference sequence). The CDR3 consists of 16 residues. V was shortened by 6 bases and J by 5 bases, with 22 bases between the two germline ends. CDR3 loop: CASSPEQQGTEETQYF. The CDR3 nucleotides are TGTGCCAGCAGTCCTGAACAACAGGGTACCGAGGAGACCCAGTACTTC.

This clonotype occurred a few times. The chain joins TRBV6-5 to TRBJ1-1; TRBD1 might be the D (5 bases). CDR1 is MNHEY, CDR2 SVGAGI, per germline. The CDR3 has 13 amino acids. Deletions cut 2 bases from V and 8 bases from J, with 12 bases between. The CDR3 DNA follows: TGTGCCAGCAGTTACGCGATCGGGGGGGAAGCTTTCTTT. Protein product: CASSYAIGGEAFF.

V is TRBV4-2 and J is TRBJ2-5; TRBD2 matches at 7 bases. With 0 bases clipped from V and 4 bases from J, the junction kept 8 bases outside the gene matches. The CDR3 consists of 16 residues. CDR1 LGHNA and CDR2 YNFKEQ come from the germline V gene. The CDR3 sequence is CASSQDGGGRRETQYF. The CDR3 coding sequence is TGTGCCAGCAGCCAAGATGGGGGAGGGCGACGAGAGACCCAGTACTTC.

The table lists this clonotype with a few counts. This chain joins TRBV4-1 and TRBJ2-4; D is perhaps TRBD1 (5 bases). The CDR3 contains 15 residues. Per germline, CDR1 MGHRA and CDR2 YSYEKL. The V gene lost 2 bases and the J gene lost 1 base, with 9 bases spanning the gap. The CDR3 coding sequence is TGCGCCAGCAGCCAACTGGGGCTGGCCAAAAACATTCAGTACTTC. Its protein is CASSQLGLAKNIQYF.

V gene TRBV7-6 combines with J gene TRBJ2-7, with 10 bases matching TRBD1. Trimming cost V 5 bases and J 3 bases; bases outside gene matches: 7. The CDR3 runs to 15 residues. Germline lookup yields CDR1 SGHVS and CDR2 FNYEAQ. The DNA of the CDR3 is TGTGCCAGCAGCGGGGGACAGGGGATTGACTACGAGCAGTACTTC. Translated, it gives CASSGGQGIDYEQYF.

The V and J genes are TRBV12-3 or TRBV12-4 and TRBJ2-5; no firm D call. Trimming stripped 8 bases from V and 7 bases from J, with 23 bases between. There are 15 residues in the CDR3. The CDR3 reads CASSTPQTDFRTQYF. DNA for the CDR3: TGTGCCAGCTCCACCCCACAAACCGATTTTAGGACCCAGTACTTC.

The rearrangement uses TRBV6-5 and TRBJ1-5; TRBD1 is a possible D gene (6 bases). Deletions cut 7 bases from V and 7 bases from J, with 20 bases between. Germline CDR1 is MNHEY and CDR2 is SVGAGI. The CDR3 runs 15 residues. The CDR3 reads CASTEGPRGPQPQHF. The CDR3 nucleotides are TGTGCCAGCACCGAAGGCCCCCGGGGGCCCCAGCCCCAGCATTTT.

A few counts support this clonotype. V usage is TRBV4-1 and J usage is TRBJ1-1; D is uncertain. The V gene's germline CDR1 is MGHRA and CDR2 YSYEKL. This CDR3 has 14 amino acids. V lost 4 bases and J lost 0, with 9 bases in between. The CDR3 coding sequence is TGCGCCAGCAGCCCTCGGAGCATGAACACTGAAGCTTTCTTT. Translated, it gives CASSPRSMNTEAFF.

V and J are TRBV11-2 and TRBJ2-3, with no clear D. The CDR3 is 14 amino acids. The germline CDR1 and CDR2 sequences are SGHAT and FQNNGV. V gave up 5 bases and J gave up 2 bases, with 11 bases separating them. The CDR3, as DNA: TGTGCCAGCAGCCCTGGCCTCCTCACAGATACGCAGTATTTT. Translated: CASSPGLLTDTQYF.

With regard to this clonotype: The junction differs from germline at one of its ends, possibly a read error. V is TRBV27 and J is TRBJ1-5, with D uncertain. CDR3 size: 14 residues. CDR1 is MNHEY and CDR2 is SMNVEV in the germline V gene (reference sequence). CDR3 nucleotide sequence: TGTGCCAGCAGTTTGAGGCTTAGCGATCAGCCCCAGCATTTT. Encoded protein: CASSLRLSDQPQHF.

The chain couples TRBV12-3 or TRBV12-4 to TRBJ2-1; the match to TRBD2 covers 11 bases. Trimming at V came to 4 bases and at J to 0 bases, leaving 5 bases not matched to a gene. The CDR3 is made up of 17 amino acids. The CDR3 sequence is CASSSGLADSSYNEQFF. As DNA, the CDR3 is TGTGCCAGCAGTTCGGGACTAGCGGATAGCTCCTACAATGAGCAGTTCTTC.

V and J are TRBV7-2 and TRBJ1-1; no clear D. The V gene's germline CDR1 is SGHTA and CDR2 FQGNSA. Trimming shortened V by 5 bases and J by 11 bases, and 9 bases separated the two germline ends. This CDR3 spans 10 amino acids. CDR3: CASSRSRAFF. CDR3 DNA: TGTGCCAGCAGCCGTAGCCGGGCTTTCTTT.

This clonotype was recorded a few times. CDR3 in DNA: TGTGCCAGCAGCTTCCGCGGGAGGGTTACAGATACGCAGTATTTT. Its translation is CASSFRGRVTDTQYF. This sequence joins TRBV7-9 and TRBJ2-3; 9 bases are shared with TRBD2. Germline V lookup: CDR1 SEHNR, CDR2 FQNEAQ (reference sequence). The CDR3 spans 15 residues. The trim removed 3 bases at V and 3 bases at J, leaving 4 bases unmatched.